This TCR beta chain was obtained from a study of blood T cell repertoires in COVID-19. The CDR3 consists of 13 residues. CDR1 is MDHEN, CDR2 SYDVKM, per germline. V dropped 6 bases and J dropped 5 bases, with 13 bases sitting between them. Assay used: immunoSEQ multiplex PCR; TCRdb lists only in-frame clones, some missing. The sample has about 220,000 clones; 83% are singletons. This receptor was identified in a woman in her fifties or sixties who had been exposed to COVID-19. This chain joins TRBV28 and TRBJ1-1, with D possibly being TRBD1 (6 bases). The sample comprised PBMCs or T cells enriched from blood (not recorded which). The CDR3 coding sequence is TGTGCCAGCAGCTATATTACAGGGACTGAAGCTTTCTTT. Amino acids: CASSYITGTEAFF.